One and the same sample provided the 28 T cell receptor beta chains below, sequenced in a study of OX40 agonist ivuxolimab in advanced cancers. TCRdb keeps only in-frame clones here, not all; method: immunoSEQ multiplex PCR. Of about 73,000 clones in the sample, around 90% were seen once. This material consisted of CD4+ or CD8+ T cells sorted from blood, taken in a trial of the OX40 agonist ivuxolimab. The receptors come from an adult with an advanced solid tumor such as melanoma, head and neck, liver or kidney cancer.

V and J are TRBV19 and TRBJ2-2, with D tentatively TRBD2 (6 bases). The CDR3 sequence is 15 residues long. Germline CDR1 and CDR2: LNHDA and SQIVND (reference sequence). V was pared by 7 bases and J by 4 bases, with 16 bases between. DNA for the CDR3: TGTGCCAGTACCCCCTGGGGGGTGGGCACCGGGGAGCTGTTTTTT. Translating gives CASTPWGVGTGELFF.

This clone appeared a single time. The CDR3 here is CASGHKDKTPLHF. For the CDR3, the DNA is TGTGCCAGTGGACACAAAGATAAAACACCCCTCCACTTT. The V gene is TRBV19, the J gene TRBJ1-6; the D gene is possibly TRBD1 (5 bases). V was clipped by 8 bases and J by 11 bases, with 16 bases between them. Germline CDR1 is LNHDA and CDR2 is SQIVND (reference sequence). The CDR3 loop spans 13 amino acids.

The genes are TRBV6-5 and TRBJ1-2; maybe TRBD1 (6 bases). CDR3 size: 14 residues. V lost 6 bases, J lost 8 bases, and 19 bases lay in between. Germline V gives CDR1 MNHEY, CDR2 SVGAGI. The CDR3 bases are TGTGCCAGCAGACAGGGACTCTTAGGTGGAGGCTACACCTTC. It translates to CASRQGLLGGGYTF.

The V and J genes are TRBV19 and TRBJ2-1; D gene unclear. V lost 3 bases, J lost 4 bases, and 10 bases lay in between. From germline, CDR1 is LNHDA and CDR2 SQIVND (reference sequence). This CDR3 spans 14 amino acids. The CDR3: CASSIARSYNEQFF. The CDR3 DNA follows: TGTGCCAGTAGTATCGCAAGGTCATACAATGAGCAGTTCTTC.

The chain links TRBV13 to TRBJ2-2, with 9 bases fitting TRBD2. V shed 4 bases and J 1 base; nucleotides not matched to a gene: 16. Germline-derived CDR1 and CDR2 are PRHDT and FYEKMQ (reference sequence). CDR3 size: 20 residues. The chain's CDR3 is CASSSGLALVDWWNTGELFF. The CDR3 region has the DNA TGTGCCAGCAGCTCCGGACTAGCGCTCGTAGATTGGTGGAACACCGGGGAGCTGTTTTTT.

V gene TRBV10-3 combines with J gene TRBJ2-3; D possibly uses TRBD1 or TRBD2 (5 bases each). Germline V gene data show CDR1 as ENHRY and CDR2 as SYGVKD. V was cut by 5 bases and J by 2 bases, with 14 bases left in between. The CDR3 is 15 residues long. The CDR3 region is CAISFIEGYTDTQYF. CDR3 coding DNA: TGTGCCATCAGTTTTATCGAGGGGTACACAGATACGCAGTATTTT.

In this sample, this clone turned up once. The chain employs TRBV4-1 and TRBJ2-2; D gene uncertain. V lost 3 bases to trimming and J lost 0 bases, with 11 bases between them. This CDR3 region has 16 residues. Germline V gives CDR1 MGHRA, CDR2 YSYEKL. The CDR3 here is CASSQGWTSNTGELFF. CDR3 coding DNA: TGCGCCAGCAGCCAGGGCTGGACGTCGAACACCGGGGAGCTGTTTTTT.

This clone showed up just once. The V and J genes are TRBV10-1 and TRBJ2-7; D is unresolved. V was clipped by 3 bases and J by 2 bases, with 8 bases between them. Germline-derived CDR1 and CDR2 are WNHNN and SYGVQD (reference sequence). This CDR3 comprises 13 residues. CDR3 amino acids: CASSETPTYEQYF. CDR3 nucleotide sequence: TGCGCCAGCAGTGAAACCCCAACCTACGAGCAGTACTTC.

In DNA, the CDR3 is TGTGCCAGCAGTGAATTAGGGGAGGGGGGGGATTCACCCCTCCACTTT. Encoded protein: CASSELGEGGDSPLHF. The chain links TRBV25-1 to TRBJ1-6, with D tentatively TRBD1 (6 bases). In germline, CDR1 is MGHDK, CDR2 SYGVNS. V was cut by 1 base and J by 8 bases, with 15 bases left in between. This CDR3 is built from 16 residues.

The chain recombines TRBV4-1 with TRBJ2-7; 7 nucleotides line up with TRBD1. The V gene end was trimmed by 4 bases and the J gene end by 4 bases; junction bases not matched to a gene: 10. Germline values: CDR1 MGHRA, CDR2 YSYEKL. The CDR3 length is 15 residues. This CDR3 reads CASSLNTGVSYEQYF. CDR3 coding DNA: TGCGCCAGCAGCCTAAATACAGGGGTCTCGTACGAGCAGTACTTC.

The chain carries TRBV7-9 and TRBJ2-5; TRBD1 agrees at 9 bases. The CDR3 runs to 15 residues. V lost 4 bases and J lost 5; bases outside the gene matches: 8. Germline V CDR1 and CDR2: SEHNR, FQNEAQ (reference sequence). As DNA, the CDR3 is TGTGCCAGCAGCTCCAGACAGGGGGTAGGGGAGACCCAGTACTTC. Its protein is CASSSRQGVGETQYF.

This chain links TRBV19 with TRBJ2-2; TRBD1 matches at 7 bases. Germline lookup yields CDR1 LNHDA and CDR2 SQIVND (reference sequence). Germline trimming cut 6 bases from V and 5 bases from J; bases unmatched to any gene: 9. This CDR3 has 15 residues. The CDR3 protein is CASSSDREETGELFF. The CDR3 DNA follows: TGTGCCAGTAGCTCTGACAGGGAAGAGACCGGGGAGCTGTTTTTT.

This chain links TRBV19 with TRBJ2-5, with D maybe TRBD2 (5 bases). The CDR3 has 14 amino acids. Germline-derived CDR1 and CDR2 are LNHDA and SQIVND (reference sequence). With 9 bases removed from V and 1 base from J, the gap between germline ends came to 15 bases. The DNA of the CDR3 is TGTGCCAGCGCCTCCCTAGCAACCCAAGAGACCCAGTACTTC. Translated, it gives CASASLATQETQYF.

The DNA for the CDR3 is TGTGCCAGCAGCTTAGGCCTTCTAGGACAGGGGGCGCCTATGAACACTGAAGCTTTCTTT. Translating gives CASSLGLLGQGAPMNTEAFF. The chain recombines TRBV13 with TRBJ1-1; 11 nucleotides agree with TRBD1. CDR1 is PRHDT and CDR2 is FYEKMQ in the germline V gene (reference sequence). Losses at the gene ends were 0 bases for V and 0 bases for J; bases not matched to a gene: 12. CDR3 length: 20 amino acids.

This clone was recorded once. The chain is built from TRBV6-6 and TRBJ1-1; TRBD1 is a possible D gene (5 bases). Trimming cost V 8 bases and J 8 bases, with 6 bases left between them. CDR3 size: 9 residues. Germline V gene data show CDR1 as MNHNY and CDR2 as SVGAGI (reference sequence). The CDR3 loop reads CASGDEAFF. In DNA form, the CDR3 reads TGTGCCAGCGGGGACGAAGCTTTCTTT.

V and J are TRBV7-9 and TRBJ1-1; the D is unclear. Germline CDR1 reads SEHNR; CDR2 reads FQNEAQ (reference sequence). This CDR3 contains 11 residues. Trimming stripped 3 bases from V and 12 bases from J, with 11 bases between. The CDR3 reads CASSFLGSPFF. The CDR3 DNA sequence: TGTGCCAGCAGCTTTTTGGGGAGCCCTTTCTTT.

The rearrangement joins TRBV15 to TRBJ1-2, with D unclear. V lost 4 bases and J lost 4, with 4 bases in between. CDR1 and CDR2 from the germline V gene are LNHNV and YYDKDF (reference sequence). The CDR3 is 11 amino acids. CDR3 nucleotides: TGTGCCACCAGCAATACCTATGGCTACACCTTC. Encoded protein: CATSNTYGYTF. Based on the CDR3 plus reference TRBV15 and TRBJ1-2, the full variable domain is DAMVIQNPRYQVTQFGKPVTLSCSQTLNHNVMYWYQQKSSQAPKLLFHYYDKDFNNEADTPDNFQSRRPNTSFCFLDIRSPGLGDTAMYLCATSNTYGYTFGSGTRLTVV.

This chain uses TRBV19 with TRBJ2-2; maybe TRBD1 (6 bases). Germline V gives CDR1 LNHDA, CDR2 SQIVND (reference sequence). This CDR3 has 14 residues. Trimming removed 8 bases at V and 5 bases at J, with 15 bases between. This CDR3 reads CASEEGVVTGELFF. The CDR3 DNA sequence: TGTGCCAGTGAAGAGGGGGTCGTGACCGGGGAGCTGTTTTTT.

The gene calls are TRBV4-1 and TRBJ1-1; D gene uncertain. V shed 3 bases and J shed 1 base, with 9 bases lying between them. In germline, CDR1 is MGHRA, CDR2 YSYEKL. The length of the CDR3 is 14 residues. This chain's CDR3 is CASSQVTENTEAFF. CDR3 coding DNA: TGCGCCAGCAGCCAGGTTACAGAGAACACTGAAGCTTTCTTT.

The chain recombines TRBV7-8 with TRBJ2-7; 13 nucleotides match TRBD2. Germline loops: CDR1 SGHVS, CDR2 FQNEAQ. The J segment lost 4 bases and the V segment lost 5 bases, leaving 5 bases of the junction unmatched. The CDR3 length is 15 residues. In nucleotides, the CDR3 is TGTGCCAGCAGCCCGGGACTAGCGGGGACTTACGAGCAGTACTTC. Its translation: CASSPGLAGTYEQYF.

This clone was recorded once. This chain connects TRBV6-1 to TRBJ2-7; D remains unclear. Germline CDR1 MNHNS, CDR2 SASEGT. This CDR3 is 13 amino acids long. V gave up 1 base and J gave up 3 bases, with 7 bases separating them. Written as DNA, the CDR3 is TGTGCCAGCAGTGAAGGGAAAGTCTACGAGCAGTACTTC. Translation gives CASSEGKVYEQYF.

This clone occurred once. The chain combines TRBV10-3 with TRBJ2-4; a possible D gene is TRBD1 (6 bases). V was cut by 6 bases and J by 0 bases, with 9 bases left in between. Germline V gene lookup returns CDR1 ENHRY and CDR2 SYGVKD. The CDR3 has 14 residues. CDR3 sequence reads: CAIRDSLAKNIQYF. In nucleotides, the CDR3 is TGTGCCATCAGGGACAGTCTAGCCAAAAACATTCAGTACTTC.

V and J are TRBV5-4 and TRBJ2-1; TRBD2 matches at 8 bases. Per germline, CDR1 SGHNT and CDR2 YYREEE (reference sequence). With V trimmed by 0 bases and J by 2 bases, 7 bases remained unmatched. This CDR3 has 17 amino acids. This CDR3 is CASSLGGLVAPYNEQFF. The DNA of the CDR3 is TGTGCCAGCAGCTTGGGGGGACTAGTCGCACCCTACAATGAGCAGTTCTTC.

The chain employs TRBV11-2 and TRBJ2-7, with 9 bases lining up with TRBD1. V lost 5 bases and J lost 5; bases outside the gene matches: 4. The CDR3 loop spans 13 amino acids. Germline V lookup: CDR1 SGHAT, CDR2 FQNNGV. DNA for the CDR3: TGTGCCAGCAGCCCCGGGACAGGGAACGAGCAGTACTTC. Translating gives CASSPGTGNEQYF.

This clone has just one count. This chain joins TRBV4-1 and TRBJ1-2; D remains unclear. Germline V gene data show CDR1 as MGHRA and CDR2 as YSYEKL. This CDR3 has 14 residues. V shed 3 bases and J shed 4 bases, with 12 bases lying between them. The CDR3 nucleotides are TGCGCCAGCAGCCAGGGGTCGTACTTCTATGGCTACACCTTC. Its translation is CASSQGSYFYGYTF.

This chain connects TRBV18 to TRBJ1-1; weak D call: TRBD1 (5 bases). Germline lookup yields CDR1 KGHSH and CDR2 LQKENI. This CDR3 comprises 16 residues. Trimming took off 3 bases at V and 1 base at J, with 15 bases between the two ends. The CDR3 here is CASSPPFGDENTEAFF. The CDR3 bases are TGTGCCAGCTCACCCCCCTTCGGGGACGAGAACACTGAAGCTTTCTTT.

In its sample, this clone was seen a few times. The rearrangement uses TRBV10-1 and TRBJ1-1; perhaps TRBD1 as D (5 bases). Germline CDR1 reads WNHNN; CDR2 reads SYGVQD (reference sequence). The CDR3 loop spans 12 amino acids. The V gene lost 4 bases and the J gene lost 6 bases, with 9 bases spanning the gap. CDR3 amino acids: CASSGQFAEAFF. CDR3 nucleotides: TGCGCCAGCAGTGGACAGTTCGCTGAAGCTTTCTTT.

The chain combines TRBV19 with TRBJ2-5; D possibly matches TRBD1 or TRBD2 (6 bases each). V was pared by 6 bases and J by 5 bases, with 19 bases between. CDR3 length: 15 amino acids. Germline CDR1 reads LNHDA; CDR2 reads SQIVND (reference sequence). The CDR3, as DNA: TGTGCCAGTAGCCCGTTAGGGGGGCTTGGGGAGACCCAGTACTTC. Translation gives CASSPLGGLGETQYF.